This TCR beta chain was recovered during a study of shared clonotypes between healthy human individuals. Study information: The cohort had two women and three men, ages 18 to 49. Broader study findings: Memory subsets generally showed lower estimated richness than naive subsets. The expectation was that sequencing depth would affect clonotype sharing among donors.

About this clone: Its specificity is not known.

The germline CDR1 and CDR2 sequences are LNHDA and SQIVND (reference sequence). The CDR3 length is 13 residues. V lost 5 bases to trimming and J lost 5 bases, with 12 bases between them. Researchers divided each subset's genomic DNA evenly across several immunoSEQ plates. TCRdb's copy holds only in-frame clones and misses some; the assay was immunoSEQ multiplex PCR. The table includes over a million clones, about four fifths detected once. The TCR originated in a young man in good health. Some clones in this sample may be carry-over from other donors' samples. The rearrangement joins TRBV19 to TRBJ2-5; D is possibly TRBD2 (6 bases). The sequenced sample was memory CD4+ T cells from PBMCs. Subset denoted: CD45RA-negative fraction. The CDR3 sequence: CASSEGGWETQYF. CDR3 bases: TGTGCCAGTAGTGAAGGAGGGTGGGAGACCCAGTACTTC.